The rows below give T cell receptor beta chains drawn from one sample of a study of T cell responses to AZD1222 COVID-19 vaccine. Data came from immunoSEQ multiplex PCR; TCRdb stores just in-frame clones and leaves some out. The sample includes approximately 64,000 clones, about 89% of them seen just once. This specimen consisted of peripheral blood, obtained 28 days after the second dose of the MenACWY control vaccine. These receptors were obtained from an adult who received the MenACWY meningococcal vaccine as a control. Both conserved end residues are part of each CDR3. Each record gives: V gene, J gene, D gene, clone size, CDR3 protein. The D gene is left open where the match is weak. The size entry is marked missing in some rows and otherwise reads once, few, many or a size class.

TRBV27	TRBJ1-5	TRBD1	.	CASSLGQDNQPQHF
TRBV11-2	TRBJ2-7	TRBD1	.	CASSLDRAHEQYF
TRBV19	TRBJ1-1	.	once	CASKFRENTEAFF
TRBV7-9	TRBJ2-7	TRBD2	.	CASSPPSGTSVYEQYF
TRBV29-1	TRBJ2-3	.	.	CSVEDRGVGERYF
TRBV2	TRBJ2-7	.	.	CASIYWMTYEQYF
TRBV13	TRBJ2-7	TRBD1	.	CASSGQRDRDSEQYF
TRBV6-4	TRBJ2-3	.	once	CASSAGLSTDTQYF
TRBV5-1	TRBJ2-1	.	.	CASSLAEDVRLPGREQFF
TRBV5-4	TRBJ2-1	.	.	CASSSPYGQGGNEQFF
TRBV7-6	TRBJ1-3	TRBD1	.	CASSFTTGGSGNTIYF
TRBV25-1	TRBJ2-3	.	.	CASSDINPGDTQYF
TRBV10-2	TRBJ1-4	.	.	CASSGTGNEKLFF
TRBV9	TRBJ1-1	.	.	CASSVVGGDTEAFF
TRBV28	TRBJ1-3	.	once	CASSLVRQSGNTIYF
TRBV6-5	TRBJ1-2	.	.	CASSYGRTGRDGYTF
TRBV13	TRBJ2-3	.	.	CASSLEAGTSTDTQYF
TRBV5-1	TRBJ1-4	.	.	CASSLGGSGREKLFF
TRBV24-1	TRBJ2-3	.	.	CATSAADTQYF
TRBV19	TRBJ2-7	TRBD2	.	CASSTSGSGEQYF
TRBV5-6	TRBJ2-3	.	.	CASSRIGETDTQYF
TRBV27	TRBJ1-2	TRBD1	.	CASSLLSGGGYGYTF
TRBV19	TRBJ1-2	.	.	CASTPGQGSRGYTF
TRBV5-4	TRBJ1-2	.	.	CASSLADGDGYTF
TRBV5-1	TRBJ2-1	TRBD2	.	CASSTGTSGIMGNEQFF
TRBV9	TRBJ2-7	TRBD2	.	CASSRGRLAGGKQQYF
TRBV9	TRBJ2-5	TRBD2	.	CASGIAGSQETQYF
TRBV7-2	TRBJ1-2	.	.	CASSLPGLNYGYTF
TRBV6-5	TRBJ2-3	.	.	CASSYSVGPPDTQYF
TRBV18	TRBJ1-2	TRBD1	.	CASSPGTGRNYGYTF
TRBV7-6	TRBJ1-3	.	.	CASSFTNTIYF
TRBV6-5	TRBJ1-6	TRBD1	.	CASSPLQGDSPLHF
TRBV4-1	TRBJ2-7	.	.	CASSQSTLGLAAYEQYF
TRBV7-2	TRBJ1-1	.	.	CASSAPTRDHTEAFF
TRBV21-1	TRBJ1-1	.	.	CASSKYFETGEEAFF
TRBV27	TRBJ2-1	TRBD2	.	CASSSREGWDNEQFF
TRBV28	TRBJ1-2	TRBD1	.	CASLQGASGYTF
TRBV25-1	TRBJ1-5	TRBD1	.	CASSGGGSSNQPQHF
TRBV5-1	TRBJ1-5	.	.	CASSLGERNQPQHF
TRBV5-1	TRBJ2-7	.	.	CASNEGTKAGTIYEQYF
TRBV28	TRBJ1-5	.	.	CASREQGDNQPQHF
TRBV7-8	TRBJ2-7	.	.	CASSLGTSEQYF
TRBV6-5	TRBJ2-7	.	once	CASRDTDLYYEQYF
TRBV5-6	TRBJ1-2	.	.	CASTRAQANYGYTF
TRBV25-1	TRBJ1-2	.	.	CASRVTDLQGYTF
TRBV5-4	TRBJ2-6	.	.	CASSPGGAAGANVLTF
TRBV19	TRBJ1-3	.	.	CARRVRRGSGNTIYF
TRBV5-4	TRBJ2-5	.	few	CASSFFGGADQETQYF
TRBV6-5	TRBJ1-5	.	.	CASSLSSQPQHF
TRBV12-3/TRBV12-4	TRBJ1-1	.	.	CASSGRGAAFF
TRBV7-2	TRBJ1-2	.	few	CASSPGRSYGYTF